The next 8 T cell receptor beta chains were all read from a single sample in a study of T cell clusters in autoimmune cytopenias. Multiplex touch-down PCR amplified TRB using TRB-A and TRB-B pools in one tube. TCRdb derives one entry per CDR3 protein from the multiplex PCR reads, leaving out DNA. The sample data list several thousand distinct CDR3 sequences. TRB amplification used 250 ng of peripheral blood genomic DNA. Sequenced: peripheral blood. These TCRs come from a human donor with an autoimmune cytopenia or autoimmune hepatitis (not recorded which).

V gene TRBV6-1 combines with J gene TRBJ1-5; with no DNA, the TCRdb D assignment of TRBD1 cannot be verified. CDR1 and CDR2 from the germline V gene are MNHNS and SASEGT. The CDR3 loop spans 14 amino acids. CDR3 sequence: CASRIGTANQPQHF.

This clonotype is called medium-sized based on its frequency. The chain is built from TRBV19 and TRBJ2-3; TCRdb calls TRBD2, which cannot be checked without DNA. This CDR3 is built from 16 residues. CDR1 and CDR2 (germline): LNHDA, SQIVND (reference sequence). The CDR3 here is CASSIRRERRTDTQYF.

This chain uses TRBV18 with TRBJ1-4; the D call from TCRdb, TRBD1, cannot be confirmed without DNA. The CDR3 is made up of 13 amino acids. CDR1 is KGHSH, CDR2 LQKENI, per germline. The CDR3 protein is CASSFRDDEKLFF. The variable domain in full, completed from reference TRBV18 and TRBJ1-4, reads NAGVMQNPRHLVRRRGQEARLRCSPMKGHSHVYWYRQLPEEGLKFMVYLQKENIIDESGMPKERFSAEFPKEGPSILRIQQVVRGDSAAYFCASSFRDDEKLFFGSGTQLSVL.

The chain carries TRBV5-1 and TRBJ2-7; TCRdb gives TRBD1 as the D gene, but with no DNA this cannot be confirmed. The CDR3 has 14 residues. CDR1 SGHRS and CDR2 YFSETQ come from the germline V gene. Here the CDR3 reads CASSLAGPSYEQYF.

This clonotype is labeled medium-sized (0.01 to 0.1%) based on frequency. V usage is TRBV6-4 and J usage is TRBJ1-6. There are 13 residues in the CDR3. CDR1 and CDR2 (germline): MRHNA, SNTAGT. CDR3 in amino acids: CASSEINGSPLHF.

This clonotype is medium-sized by frequency. V gene TRBV19 combines with J gene TRBJ1-2. This CDR3 has 15 residues. Germline V gives CDR1 LNHDA, CDR2 SQIVND (reference sequence). This chain's CDR3 is CASSLGPAQDYGYTF. Full variable domain (rest looked up from reference TRBV19 and TRBJ1-2): DGGITQSPKYLFRKEGQNVTLSCEQNLNHDAMYWYRQDPGQGLRLIYYSQIVNDFQKGDIAEGYSVSREKKESFPLTVTSAQKNPTAFYLCASSLGPAQDYGYTFGSGTRLTVV.

The chain has TRBV19 and TRBJ2-7; checking the TCRdb D call of TRBD1 is not possible without DNA. Germline V gives CDR1 LNHDA, CDR2 SQIVND (reference sequence). The CDR3 consists of 12 residues. This CDR3 reads CASSGAPSEQYF. Full variable domain (outside the CDR3, taken from reference TRBV19 and TRBJ2-7): DGGITQSPKYLFRKEGQNVTLSCEQNLNHDAMYWYRQDPGQGLRLIYYSQIVNDFQKGDIAEGYSVSREKKESFPLTVTSAQKNPTAFYLCASSGAPSEQYFGPGTRLTVT.

This clonotype is labeled medium-sized based on frequency. The CDR3 reads CASSTGLAATYEQYF. The chain joins TRBV19 to TRBJ2-7; the D call of TRBD2 rests on TCRdb alone, since no DNA is present to check it. This CDR3 comprises 15 residues. Per germline, CDR1 LNHDA and CDR2 SQIVND (reference sequence).